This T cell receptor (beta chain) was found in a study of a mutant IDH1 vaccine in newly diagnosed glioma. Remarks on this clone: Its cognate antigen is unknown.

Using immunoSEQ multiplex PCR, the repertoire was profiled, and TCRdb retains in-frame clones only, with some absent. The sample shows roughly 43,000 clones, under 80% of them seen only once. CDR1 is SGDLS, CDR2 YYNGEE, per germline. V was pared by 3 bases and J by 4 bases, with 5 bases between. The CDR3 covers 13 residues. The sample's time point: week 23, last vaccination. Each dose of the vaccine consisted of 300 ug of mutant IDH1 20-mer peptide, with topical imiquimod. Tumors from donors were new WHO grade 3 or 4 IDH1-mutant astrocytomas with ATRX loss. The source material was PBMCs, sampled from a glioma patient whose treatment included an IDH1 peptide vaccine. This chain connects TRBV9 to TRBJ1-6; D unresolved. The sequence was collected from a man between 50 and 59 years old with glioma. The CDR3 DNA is TGTGCCAGCAGCGGAAATTATAATTCACCCCTCCACTTT. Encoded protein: CASSGNYNSPLHF. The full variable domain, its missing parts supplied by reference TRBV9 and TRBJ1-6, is DSGVTQTPKHLITATGQRVTLRCSPRSGDLSVYWYQQSLDQGLQFLIQYYNGEERAKGNILERFSAQQFPDLHSELNLSSLELGDSALYFCASSGNYNSPLHFGNGTRLTVT.